The sequence of this T cell receptor beta chain was determined in a study of blood T cell repertoires in COVID-19. The germline V gene has CDR1 SEHNR and CDR2 FQNEAQ (reference sequence). Trimming at V came to 4 bases and at J to 3 bases, leaving 6 bases not matched to a gene. There are 17 residues in the CDR3. Methods used by the authors: Researchers report that nucleated cell counts were estimated from reference gene primer amplification. Sequencing was performed with immunoSEQ multiplex PCR; in TCRdb, only in-frame clones are kept and a portion is missing. Clone size and V and J calls were adopted from that table, with D and trimming inferred from the DNA. The sample lists under 350,000 clones; over 75% were seen once.

The sequence was obtained from a human donor in a cohort sampled during active COVID-19. Sequencing input: peripheral blood. The chain recombines TRBV7-9 with TRBJ2-2, with TRBD2 identical over 12 bases. Here the CDR3 reads CASSSTWTSGDTGELFF. The CDR3, as DNA: TGTGCCAGCAGCTCAACCTGGACTAGCGGGGACACCGGGGAGCTGTTTTTT.